This T cell receptor (beta chain) is from a study of blood T cell repertoires in COVID-19. As for the study in general: Sites in the United States, Italy and Spain provided acute and convalescent COVID-19 samples. T cells, B-cell-depleted T cells, or PBMCs provided the cDNA or gDNA that served as material.

The CDR3 is 15 amino acids. The ends lost 4 bases at V and 4 bases at J; junction bases unmatched: 7. Germline V gene data show CDR1 as SGHDT and CDR2 as YYEEEE. Authors' processing steps: Quantification of nucleated cells was approximated via reference gene primer amplification. TCRdb's table, derived via immunoSEQ multiplex PCR, lists solely in-frame clones and lacks some. V and J calls and clone size come straight from that table; D and trimming were deduced from the DNA. The profile shows more than 300,000 clones, 91% of them singletons. The chain is built from TRBV5-6 and TRBJ1-1; 10 bases match TRBD1. What was sequenced was peripheral blood. This receptor was taken from a woman under 30 who had recovered from COVID-19. For the CDR3, the DNA is TGTGCCAGCAGCGTAGGGACAGGGGTCTTCACTGAAGCTTTCTTT. Its protein product is CASSVGTGVFTEAFF. Drawing the rest from reference TRBV5-6 and TRBJ1-1, the complete variable domain is DAGVTQSPTHLIKTRGQQVTLRCSPKSGHDTVSWYQQALGQGPQFIFQYYEEEERQRGNFPDRFSGHQFPNYSSELNVNALLLGDSALYLCASSVGTGVFTEAFFGQGTRLTVV.